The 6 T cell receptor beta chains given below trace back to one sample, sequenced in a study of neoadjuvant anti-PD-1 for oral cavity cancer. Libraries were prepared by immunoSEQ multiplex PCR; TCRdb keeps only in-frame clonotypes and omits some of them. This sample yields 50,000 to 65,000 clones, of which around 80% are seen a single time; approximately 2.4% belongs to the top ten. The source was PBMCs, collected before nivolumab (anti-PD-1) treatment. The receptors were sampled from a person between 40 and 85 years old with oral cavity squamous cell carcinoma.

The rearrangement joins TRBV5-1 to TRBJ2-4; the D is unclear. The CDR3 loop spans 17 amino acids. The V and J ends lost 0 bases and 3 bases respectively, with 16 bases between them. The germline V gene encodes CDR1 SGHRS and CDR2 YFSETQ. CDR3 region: CASSLVFRAAGKNIQYF. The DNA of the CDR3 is TGCGCCAGCAGCTTGGTCTTTCGGGCAGCTGGCAAAAACATTCAGTACTTC.

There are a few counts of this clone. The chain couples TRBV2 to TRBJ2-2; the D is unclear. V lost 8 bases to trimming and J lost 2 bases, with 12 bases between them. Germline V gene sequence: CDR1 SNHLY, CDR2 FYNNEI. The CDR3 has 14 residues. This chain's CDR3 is CASAESVNTGELFF. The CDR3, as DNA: TGTGCCAGCGCCGAGTCGGTTAACACCGGGGAGCTGTTTTTT.

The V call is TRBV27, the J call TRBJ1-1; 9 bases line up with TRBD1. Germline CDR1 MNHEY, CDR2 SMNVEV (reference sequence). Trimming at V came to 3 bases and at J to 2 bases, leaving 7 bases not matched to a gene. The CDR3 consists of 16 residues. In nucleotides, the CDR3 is TGTGCCAGCAGTTTTCTATCACAGGGGGCAAACACTGAAGCTTTCTTT. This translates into CASSFLSQGANTEAFF.

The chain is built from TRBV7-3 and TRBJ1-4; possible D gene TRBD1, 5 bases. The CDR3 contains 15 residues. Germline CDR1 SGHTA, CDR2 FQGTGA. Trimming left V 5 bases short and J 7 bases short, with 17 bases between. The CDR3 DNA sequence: TGTGCCAGCAGCCCTGCAGGGACTTCGGGTGAAAAACTGTTTTTT. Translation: CASSPAGTSGEKLFF.

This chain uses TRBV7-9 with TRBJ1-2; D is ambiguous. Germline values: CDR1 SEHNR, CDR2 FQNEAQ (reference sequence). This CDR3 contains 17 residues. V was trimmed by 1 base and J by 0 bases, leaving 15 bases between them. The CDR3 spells CASSLVERVKANYGYTF. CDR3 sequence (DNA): TGTGCCAGCAGCTTAGTGGAGCGGGTCAAGGCTAACTATGGCTACACCTTC.

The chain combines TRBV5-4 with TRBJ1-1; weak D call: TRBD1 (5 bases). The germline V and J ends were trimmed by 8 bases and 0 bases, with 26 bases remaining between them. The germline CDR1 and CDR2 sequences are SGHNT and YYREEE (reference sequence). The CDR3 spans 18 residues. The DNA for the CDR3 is TGTGCCAGTTTAGACCCTAAGCAGGGTGGAGGTATGAACACTGAAGCTTTCTTT. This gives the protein CASLDPKQGGGMNTEAFF.